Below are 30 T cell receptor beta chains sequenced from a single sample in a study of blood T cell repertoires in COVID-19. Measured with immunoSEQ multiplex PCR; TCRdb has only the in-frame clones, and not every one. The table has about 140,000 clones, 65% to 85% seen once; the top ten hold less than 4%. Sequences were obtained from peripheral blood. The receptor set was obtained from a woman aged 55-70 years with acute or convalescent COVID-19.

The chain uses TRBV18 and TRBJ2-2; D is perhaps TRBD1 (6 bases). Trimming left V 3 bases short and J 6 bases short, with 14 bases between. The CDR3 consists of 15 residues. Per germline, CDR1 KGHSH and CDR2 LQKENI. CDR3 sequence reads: CASSPQQGTSGELFF. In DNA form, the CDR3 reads TGTGCCAGCTCACCCCAACAGGGTACGTCCGGGGAGCTGTTTTTT.

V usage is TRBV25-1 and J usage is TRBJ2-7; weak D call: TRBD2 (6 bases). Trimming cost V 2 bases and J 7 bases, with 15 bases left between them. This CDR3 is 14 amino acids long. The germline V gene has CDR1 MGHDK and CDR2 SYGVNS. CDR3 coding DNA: TGTGCCAGCAGTGAAGCATGGTGGGGGAGGGAGCAGTACTTC. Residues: CASSEAWWGREQYF.

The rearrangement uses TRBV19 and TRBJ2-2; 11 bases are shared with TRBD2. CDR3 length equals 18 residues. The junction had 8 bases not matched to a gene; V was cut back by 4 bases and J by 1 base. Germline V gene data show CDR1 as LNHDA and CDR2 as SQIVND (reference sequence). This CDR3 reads CASSSRSGTSGNTGELFF. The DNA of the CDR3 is TGTGCCAGTAGTAGCCGATCCGGGACTAGCGGGAACACCGGGGAGCTGTTTTTT.

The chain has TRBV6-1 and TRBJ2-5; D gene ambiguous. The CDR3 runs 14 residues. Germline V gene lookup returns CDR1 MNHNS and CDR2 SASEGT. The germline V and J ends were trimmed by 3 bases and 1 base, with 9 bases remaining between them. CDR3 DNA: TGTGCCAGCAGTGACAGACAAGTCCAAGAGACCCAGTACTTC. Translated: CASSDRQVQETQYF.

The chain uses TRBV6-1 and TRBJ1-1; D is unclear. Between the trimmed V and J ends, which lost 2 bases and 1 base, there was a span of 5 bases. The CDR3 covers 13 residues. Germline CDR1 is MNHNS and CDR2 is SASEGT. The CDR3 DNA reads TGTGCCAGCAGTGAACTCGGGAACACTGAAGCTTTCTTT. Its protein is CASSELGNTEAFF.

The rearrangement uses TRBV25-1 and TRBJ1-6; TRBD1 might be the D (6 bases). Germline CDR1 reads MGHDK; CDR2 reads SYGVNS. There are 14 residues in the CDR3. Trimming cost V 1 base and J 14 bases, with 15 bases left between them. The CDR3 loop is CASSEFWGGSTLHF. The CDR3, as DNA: TGTGCCAGCAGTGAATTTTGGGGGGGCTCCACCCTCCACTTT.

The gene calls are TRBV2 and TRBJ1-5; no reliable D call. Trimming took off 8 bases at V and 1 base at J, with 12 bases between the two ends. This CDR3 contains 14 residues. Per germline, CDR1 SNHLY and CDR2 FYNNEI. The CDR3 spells CASSRGWSNQPQHF. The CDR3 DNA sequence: TGTGCCAGCTCTCGGGGTTGGAGCAATCAGCCCCAGCATTTT.

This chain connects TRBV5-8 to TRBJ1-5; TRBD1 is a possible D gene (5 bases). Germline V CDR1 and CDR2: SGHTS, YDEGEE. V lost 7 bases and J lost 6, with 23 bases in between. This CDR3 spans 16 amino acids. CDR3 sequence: CASGVGGGVVGQPQHF. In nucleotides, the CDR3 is TGTGCCAGCGGCGTTGGCGGGGGGGTTGTAGGTCAGCCCCAGCATTTT.

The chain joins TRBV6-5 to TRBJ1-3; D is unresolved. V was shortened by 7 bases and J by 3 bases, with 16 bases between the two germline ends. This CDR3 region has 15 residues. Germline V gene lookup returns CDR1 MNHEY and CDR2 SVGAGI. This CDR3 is CASTYLGIGGNTIYF. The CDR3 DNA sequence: TGTGCCAGCACCTACCTGGGCATTGGTGGAAACACCATATATTTT.

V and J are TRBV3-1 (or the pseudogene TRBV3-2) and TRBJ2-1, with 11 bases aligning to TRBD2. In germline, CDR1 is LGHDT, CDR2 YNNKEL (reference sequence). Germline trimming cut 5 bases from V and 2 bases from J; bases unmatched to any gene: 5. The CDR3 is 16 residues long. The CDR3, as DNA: TGTGCCAGCAGCAAAACTAGCGGGAGTGCCTACAATGAGCAGTTCTTC. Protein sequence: CASSKTSGSAYNEQFF.

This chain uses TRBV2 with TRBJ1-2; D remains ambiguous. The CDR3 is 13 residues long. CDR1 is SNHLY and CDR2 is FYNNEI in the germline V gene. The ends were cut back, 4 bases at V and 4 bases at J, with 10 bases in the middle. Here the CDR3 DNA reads TGTGCCAGCAGTGGGGGAGACGGCTATGGCTACACCTTC. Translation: CASSGGDGYGYTF.

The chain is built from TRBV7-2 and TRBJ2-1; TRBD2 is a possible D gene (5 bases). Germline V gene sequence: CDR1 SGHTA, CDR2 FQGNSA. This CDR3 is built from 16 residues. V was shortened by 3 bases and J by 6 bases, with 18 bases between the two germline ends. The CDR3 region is CASSLGAVQTGNEQFF. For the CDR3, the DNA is TGTGCCAGCAGCTTGGGAGCGGTTCAAACGGGCAATGAGCAGTTCTTC. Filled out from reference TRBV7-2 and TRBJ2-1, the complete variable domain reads GAGVSQSPSNKVTEKGKDVELRCDPISGHTALYWYRQSLGQGLEFLIYFQGNSAPDKSGLPSDRFSAERTGGSVSTLTIQRTQQEDSAVYLCASSLGAVQTGNEQFFGPGTRLTVL.

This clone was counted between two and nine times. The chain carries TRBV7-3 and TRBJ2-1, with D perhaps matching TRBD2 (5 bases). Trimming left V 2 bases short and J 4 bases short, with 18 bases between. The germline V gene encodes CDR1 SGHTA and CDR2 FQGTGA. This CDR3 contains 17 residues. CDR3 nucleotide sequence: TGTGCCAGCAGCTTAGGCCCCGGGGATACGACGTACAATGAGCAGTTCTTC. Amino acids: CASSLGPGDTTYNEQFF.

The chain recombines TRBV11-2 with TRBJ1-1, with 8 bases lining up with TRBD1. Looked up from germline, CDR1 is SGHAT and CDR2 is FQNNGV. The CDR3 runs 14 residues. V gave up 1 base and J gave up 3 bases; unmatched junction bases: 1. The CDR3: CASSLVQGDTEAFF. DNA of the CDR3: TGTGCCAGCAGCTTAGTACAGGGGGACACTGAAGCTTTCTTT.

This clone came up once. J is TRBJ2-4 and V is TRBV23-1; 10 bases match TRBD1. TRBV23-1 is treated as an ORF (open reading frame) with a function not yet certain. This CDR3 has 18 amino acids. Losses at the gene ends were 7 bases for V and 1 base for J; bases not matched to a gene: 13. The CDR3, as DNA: TGCGCCAGCACCGGGGAAATCTCGGGACAGGGGGCCAAAAACATTCAGTACTTC. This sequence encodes CASTGEISGQGAKNIQYF.

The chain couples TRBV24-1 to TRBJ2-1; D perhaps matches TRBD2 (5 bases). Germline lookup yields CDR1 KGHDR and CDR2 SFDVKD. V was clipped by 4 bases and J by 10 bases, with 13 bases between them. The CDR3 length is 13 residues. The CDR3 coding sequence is TGTGCCACCAGTGACAACGGACTCCCCGAGCAGTTCTTC. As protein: CATSDNGLPEQFF.

The CDR3 DNA is TGCGCCAGCAGCCAACCAGGGAAGTCAGATACGCAGTATTTT. It yields the protein CASSQPGKSDTQYF. The gene calls are TRBV4-1 and TRBJ2-3; D perhaps matches TRBD1 (5 bases). Trimming removed 2 bases from V and 4 bases from J, with 10 bases in between. The CDR3 totals 14 residues. In germline, CDR1 is MGHRA, CDR2 YSYEKL.

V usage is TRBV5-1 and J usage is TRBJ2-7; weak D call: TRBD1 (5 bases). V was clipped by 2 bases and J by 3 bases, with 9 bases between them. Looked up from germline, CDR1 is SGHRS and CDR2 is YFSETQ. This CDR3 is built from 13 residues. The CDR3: CASSLDRRYEQYF. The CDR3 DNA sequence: TGCGCCAGCAGCTTAGACAGACGCTACGAGCAGTACTTC.

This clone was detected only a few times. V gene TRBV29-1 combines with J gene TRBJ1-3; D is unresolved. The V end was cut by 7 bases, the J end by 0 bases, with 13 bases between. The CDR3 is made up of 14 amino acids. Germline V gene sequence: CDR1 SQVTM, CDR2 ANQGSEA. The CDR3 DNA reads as TGCAGCGGCCGCAGTGGCAGCTCTGGAAACACCATATATTTT. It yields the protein CSGRSGSSGNTIYF.

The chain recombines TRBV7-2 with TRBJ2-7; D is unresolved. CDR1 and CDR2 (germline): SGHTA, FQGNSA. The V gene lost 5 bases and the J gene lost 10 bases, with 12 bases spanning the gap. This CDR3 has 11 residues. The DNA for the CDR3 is TGTGCCAGCAGCCCCGACTCAATCCAGTACTTC. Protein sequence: CASSPDSIQYF. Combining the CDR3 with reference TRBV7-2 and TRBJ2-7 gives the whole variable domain GAGVSQSPSNKVTEKGKDVELRCDPISGHTALYWYRQSLGQGLEFLIYFQGNSAPDKSGLPSDRFSAERTGGSVSTLTIQRTQQEDSAVYLCASSPDSIQYFGPGTRLTVT.

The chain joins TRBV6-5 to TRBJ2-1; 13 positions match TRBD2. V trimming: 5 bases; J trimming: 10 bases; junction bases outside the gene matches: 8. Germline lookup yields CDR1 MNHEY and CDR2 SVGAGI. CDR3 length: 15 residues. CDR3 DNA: TGTGCCAGCAGTAAGGGACTAGCGGGGACTGGCGAGCAGTTCTTC. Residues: CASSKGLAGTGEQFF.

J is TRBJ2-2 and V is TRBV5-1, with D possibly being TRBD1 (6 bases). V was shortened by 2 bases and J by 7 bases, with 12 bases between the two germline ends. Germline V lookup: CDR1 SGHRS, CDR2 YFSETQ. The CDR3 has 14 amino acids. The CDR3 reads CASSFGETGGELFF. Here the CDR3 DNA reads TGCGCCAGCAGCTTTGGAGAGACAGGCGGGGAGCTGTTTTTT. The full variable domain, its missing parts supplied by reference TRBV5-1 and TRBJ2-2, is KAGVTQTPRYLIKTRGQQVTLSCSPISGHRSVSWYQQTPGQGLQFLFEYFSETQRNKGNFPGRFSGRQFSNSRSEMNVSTLELGDSALYLCASSFGETGGELFFGEGSRLTVL.

The CDR3: CASSVGTGWSYEQYF. The CDR3 DNA sequence: TGTGCCAGCAGCGTCGGGACAGGGTGGTCCTACGAGCAGTACTTC. The chain couples TRBV9 to TRBJ2-7, with 9 positions matching TRBD1. Germline V lookup: CDR1 SGDLS, CDR2 YYNGEE. Trimming cost V 2 bases and J 1 base; bases outside gene matches: 4. This CDR3 is built from 15 residues.

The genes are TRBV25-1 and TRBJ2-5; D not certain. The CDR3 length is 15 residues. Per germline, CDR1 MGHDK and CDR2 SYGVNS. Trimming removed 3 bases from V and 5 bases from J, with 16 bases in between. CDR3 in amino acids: CASSEFGLSKETQYF. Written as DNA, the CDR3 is TGTGCCAGCAGTGAGTTCGGGTTGTCCAAGGAGACCCAGTACTTC.

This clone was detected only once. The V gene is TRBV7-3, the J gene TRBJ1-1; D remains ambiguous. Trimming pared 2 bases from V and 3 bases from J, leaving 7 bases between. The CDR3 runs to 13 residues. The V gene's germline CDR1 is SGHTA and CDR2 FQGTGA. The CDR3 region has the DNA TGTGCCAGCAGCTTAGAGGCAGACACTGAAGCTTTCTTT. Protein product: CASSLEADTEAFF.

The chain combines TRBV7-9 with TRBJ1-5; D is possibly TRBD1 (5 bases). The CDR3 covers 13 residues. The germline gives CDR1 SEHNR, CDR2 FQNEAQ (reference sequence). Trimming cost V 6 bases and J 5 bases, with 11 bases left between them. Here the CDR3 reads CASRSGLDQPQHF. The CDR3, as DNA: TGTGCCAGCAGATCAGGGTTGGATCAGCCCCAGCATTTT.

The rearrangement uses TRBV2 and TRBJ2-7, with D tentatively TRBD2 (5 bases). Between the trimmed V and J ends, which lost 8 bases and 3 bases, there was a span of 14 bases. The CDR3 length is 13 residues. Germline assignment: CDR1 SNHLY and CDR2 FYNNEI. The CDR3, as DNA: TGTGCCAGCCGCTCGGGGATGCGCTACGAGCAGTACTTC. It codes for CASRSGMRYEQYF. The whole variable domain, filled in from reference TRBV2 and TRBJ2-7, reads EPEVTQTPSHQVTQMGQEVILRCVPISNHLYFYWYRQILGQKVEFLVSFYNNEISEKSEIFDDQFSVERPDGSNFTLKIRSTKLEDSAMYFCASRSGMRYEQYFGPGTRLTVT.

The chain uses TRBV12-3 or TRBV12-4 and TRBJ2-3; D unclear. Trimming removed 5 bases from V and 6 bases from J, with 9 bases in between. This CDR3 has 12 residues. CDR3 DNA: TGTGCCAGCAGTCTACGCCCCGATACGCAGTATTTT. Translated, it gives CASSLRPDTQYF.

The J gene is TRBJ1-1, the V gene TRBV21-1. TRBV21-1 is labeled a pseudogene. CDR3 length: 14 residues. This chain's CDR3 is CASTTSSMNTEAFF. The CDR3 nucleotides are TGTGCCAGCACCACGAGCTCCATGAACACTGAAGCTTTCTTT.

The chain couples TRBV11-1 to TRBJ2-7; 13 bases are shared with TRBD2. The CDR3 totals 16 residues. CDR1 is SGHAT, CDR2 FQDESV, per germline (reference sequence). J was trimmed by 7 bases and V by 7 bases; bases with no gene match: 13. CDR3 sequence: CASKLSGTSGTQEQYF. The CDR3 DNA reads TGTGCCAGCAAGCTCTCCGGGACTAGCGGGACGCAGGAGCAGTACTTC.